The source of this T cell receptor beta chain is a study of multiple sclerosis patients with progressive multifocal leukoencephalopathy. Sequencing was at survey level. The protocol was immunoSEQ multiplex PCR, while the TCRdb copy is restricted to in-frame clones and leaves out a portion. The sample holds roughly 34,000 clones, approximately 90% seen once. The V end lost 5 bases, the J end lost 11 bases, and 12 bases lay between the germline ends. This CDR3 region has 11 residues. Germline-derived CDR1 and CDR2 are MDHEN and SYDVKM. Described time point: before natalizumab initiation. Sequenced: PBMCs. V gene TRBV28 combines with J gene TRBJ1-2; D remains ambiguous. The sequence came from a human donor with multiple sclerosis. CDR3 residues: CASSDHTGYTF. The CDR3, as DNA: TGTGCCAGCAGTGACCACACCGGTTACACCTTC.